This T cell receptor (beta chain) appears in the sequencing data of a study of CD8 T cells in ankylosing spondylitis. For TCR beta, libraries came from quantitative 5'-RACE with molecular barcodes. MiXCR, applied by TCRdb to the 5' RACE reads, yields one record per CDR3 protein. This table has a few hundred thousand distinct CDR3 sequences, about 7% appearing once. General study results and limits: Significantly higher representation of disease-linked clones was reported for matched ankylosing spondylitis synovial fluid. Reactive arthritis synovial fluid and blood were previously reported to contain some motif variants. Disease-linked clones, CD8+, were relatively rare in peripheral blood. Seemingly distinctive of ankylosing spondylitis blood was a TCR beta motif formed by eight highly homologous variants.

This clonotype was seen ten or more times. Its antigen is still unknown. With V trimmed by 5 bases and J by 3 bases, 5 bases remained unmatched. This CDR3 has 14 residues. Germline V CDR1 and CDR2: SEHNR, FQNEAQ (reference sequence). This TCR derives from a male donor with ankylosing spondylitis. The rearrangement joins TRBV7-9 to TRBJ2-7, with 9 bases matching TRBD1. Sequencing used blood, either unsorted or a sorted T cell fraction (not recorded which). As DNA, the CDR3 is TGTGCCAGCAGCCTGACAGGGGGACACTACGAGCAGTACTTC. As protein: CASSLTGGHYEQYF.